The rows below give T cell receptor beta chains drawn from one sample of a study of shared clonotypes between healthy human individuals. Method: immunoSEQ multiplex PCR; TCRdb's copy keeps in-frame clones and lacks some. The table includes over 2 million clones, about 95% detected once. Sequenced sample: naive CD8+ T cells sorted from blood. The source is a man aged 18 to 29 in good health. Both conserved end residues are part of each CDR3. Each record gives: clone size, D gene, J gene, V gene, CDR3 DNA, CDR3 protein. A D gene is named only where the DNA matches it firmly. Not all rows give a size; the values are once, few, many and, for expanded clones, a class.

clone size: NA
D gene: TRBD2
J gene: TRBJ2-7
V gene: TRBV5-1
CDR3 DNA: TGCGCCAGCAGCTTGAGCGGGGGATACGAGCAGTACTTC
CDR3 protein: CASSLSGGYEQYF

clone size: NA
D gene: TRBD1
J gene: TRBJ2-7
V gene: TRBV5-8
CDR3 DNA: TGTGCCAGCAGCCGAGCCGGGACAGGGGATGAGCAGTACTTC
CDR3 protein: CASSRAGTGDEQYF

clone size: NA
D gene: TRBD1
J gene: TRBJ2-4
V gene: TRBV27
CDR3 DNA: TGTGCCAGCAAAAGACAGGGGGATGGGGCCAAAAACATTCAGTACTTC
CDR3 protein: CASKRQGDGAKNIQYF

clone size: few
D gene: NA
J gene: TRBJ2-7
V gene: TRBV27
CDR3 DNA: TGTGCCAGCAGTTTAGGTTACGAGCAGTACTTC
CDR3 protein: CASSLGYEQYF

clone size: NA
D gene: NA
J gene: TRBJ2-7
V gene: TRBV12-5
CDR3 DNA: TGTGCTAGTGGTTTGAACTACGGCGAGCAGTACTTC
CDR3 protein: CASGLNYGEQYF

clone size: once
D gene: TRBD1
J gene: TRBJ2-3
V gene: TRBV27
CDR3 DNA: TGTGCCAGCAGTTTCCGGGACAGCCACACAGATACGCAGTATTTT
CDR3 protein: CASSFRDSHTDTQYF

clone size: NA
D gene: TRBD2
J gene: TRBJ2-3
V gene: TRBV28
CDR3 DNA: TGTGCCAGCAGTCTAGCGGCAAGCACAGATACGCAGTATTTT
CDR3 protein: CASSLAASTDTQYF

clone size: NA
D gene: TRBD1
J gene: TRBJ2-6
V gene: TRBV9
CDR3 DNA: TGTGCCAGCAGCGTAGATCGACAGGGGGCTGGTGGGGCCAACGTCCTGACTTTC
CDR3 protein: CASSVDRQGAGGANVLTF

clone size: NA
D gene: NA
J gene: TRBJ2-7
V gene: TRBV19
CDR3 DNA: TGTGCCAGTAGTATATCCAGGGCGAGCTCCTACGAGCAGTACTTC
CDR3 protein: CASSISRASSYEQYF

clone size: NA
D gene: TRBD1
J gene: TRBJ2-7
V gene: TRBV9
CDR3 DNA: TGTGCCAGCAGCGACGACAGGGGCGACGAGCAGTACTTC
CDR3 protein: CASSDDRGDEQYF

clone size: NA
D gene: NA
J gene: TRBJ2-1
V gene: TRBV7-9
CDR3 DNA: TGTGCCAGCAGCCAGGGCGTGAGGTGGGACGATGAGCAGTTCTTC
CDR3 protein: CASSQGVRWDDEQFF

clone size: NA
D gene: NA
J gene: TRBJ2-1
V gene: TRBV30
CDR3 DNA: TGTGCCTGGGACAGGGAGGCTAATGAGCAGTTCTTC
CDR3 protein: CAWDREANEQFF

clone size: NA
D gene: NA
J gene: TRBJ2-3
V gene: TRBV19
CDR3 DNA: TGTGCCAGTAGTATCGTCGTAGCTAGCACAGATACGCAGTATTTT
CDR3 protein: CASSIVVASTDTQYF

clone size: NA
D gene: TRBD1
J gene: TRBJ1-2
V gene: TRBV5-6
CDR3 DNA: TGTGCCAGCAGCTTGTGGGGGACAGTGGGTGGCTACACCTTC
CDR3 protein: CASSLWGTVGGYTF

clone size: NA
D gene: TRBD2
J gene: TRBJ2-5
V gene: TRBV7-9
CDR3 DNA: TGTGCCAGCAGCACCCTAGCGGGAGCCCCGGGAGAGACCCAGTACTTC
CDR3 protein: CASSTLAGAPGETQYF

clone size: NA
D gene: TRBD2
J gene: TRBJ2-3
V gene: TRBV10-1
CDR3 DNA: TGCGCCAGCAGCCTAGCGGGTACAACAGATACGCAGTATTTT
CDR3 protein: CASSLAGTTDTQYF

clone size: NA
D gene: TRBD2
J gene: TRBJ2-7
V gene: TRBV28
CDR3 DNA: TGTGCCAGCAGTCCTCGACTAGCGGGGTCCTACGAGCAGTACTTC
CDR3 protein: CASSPRLAGSYEQYF

clone size: NA
D gene: NA
J gene: TRBJ2-7
V gene: TRBV19
CDR3 DNA: TGTGCCAGTAGTGCCGGGCCTAACTACGAGCAGTACTTC
CDR3 protein: CASSAGPNYEQYF

clone size: NA
D gene: NA
J gene: TRBJ2-2
V gene: TRBV29-1
CDR3 DNA: TGCAGCGTGGCTGCCGGGGAGCTGTTTTTT
CDR3 protein: CSVAAGELFF

clone size: NA
D gene: NA
J gene: TRBJ1-1
V gene: TRBV2
CDR3 DNA: TGTGCCAGCAGTGAAAAAGGCAGTCCCACTGAAGCTTTCTTT
CDR3 protein: CASSEKGSPTEAFF

clone size: NA
D gene: NA
J gene: TRBJ2-1
V gene: TRBV6-1
CDR3 DNA: TGTGCCAGCAGTGAAGCGCCAGGCTCCTACAATGAGCAGTTCTTC
CDR3 protein: CASSEAPGSYNEQFF

clone size: NA
D gene: TRBD2
J gene: TRBJ2-1
V gene: TRBV4-1
CDR3 DNA: TGCGCCAGCAGCGCGAGCGGGAGTTCCTACAATGAGCAGTTCTTC
CDR3 protein: CASSASGSSYNEQFF

clone size: NA
D gene: NA
J gene: TRBJ2-7
V gene: TRBV28
CDR3 DNA: TGTGCCAGCGCTACAGGGATCTACGAGCAGTACTTC
CDR3 protein: CASATGIYEQYF

clone size: NA
D gene: TRBD1
J gene: TRBJ2-2
V gene: TRBV11-3
CDR3 DNA: TGTGCCAGCGGTCGGACAGGGGGCGCGAATCCCGGGGAGCTGTTTTTT
CDR3 protein: CASGRTGGANPGELFF

clone size: NA
D gene: NA
J gene: TRBJ2-5
V gene: TRBV7-9
CDR3 DNA: TGTGCCAGCAGCCTCTTCTGGGAGACCCAGTACTTC
CDR3 protein: CASSLFWETQYF

clone size: NA
D gene: NA
J gene: TRBJ1-2
V gene: TRBV19
CDR3 DNA: TGTGCCAGTAGTACGACAGCTAATAACTATGGCTACACCTTC
CDR3 protein: CASSTTANNYGYTF

clone size: NA
D gene: TRBD2
J gene: TRBJ2-3
V gene: TRBV7-6
CDR3 DNA: TGTGCCAGCAGCTTAGCAGCGGGGGGGGATACGCAGTATTTT
CDR3 protein: CASSLAAGGDTQYF

clone size: NA
D gene: TRBD2
J gene: TRBJ2-3
V gene: TRBV25-1
CDR3 DNA: TGTGCCAGCAGTGAATTTACTAGCGTATCTAGCACAGATACGCAGTATTTT
CDR3 protein: CASSEFTSVSSTDTQYF

clone size: once
D gene: NA
J gene: TRBJ1-2
V gene: TRBV6-5
CDR3 DNA: TGTGCCAGCAGTTACTCCAGGGCAGGGCGGGATGGCTACACCTTC
CDR3 protein: CASSYSRAGRDGYTF

clone size: NA
D gene: NA
J gene: TRBJ2-7
V gene: TRBV28
CDR3 DNA: TGTGCCAGCAGCGGACAGTCATACGAGCAGTACTTC
CDR3 protein: CASSGQSYEQYF

clone size: NA
D gene: TRBD1
J gene: TRBJ1-2
V gene: TRBV14
CDR3 DNA: TGTGCCAGCAGCCAAGACCTTACAGGGGGCGCTTATGGCTACACCTTC
CDR3 protein: CASSQDLTGGAYGYTF

clone size: NA
D gene: NA
J gene: TRBJ1-2
V gene: TRBV29-1
CDR3 DNA: TGCAGCGTTGAAGATTGGACCGGGAGCAATCGGGGCTACACCTTC
CDR3 protein: CSVEDWTGSNRGYTF

clone size: NA
D gene: NA
J gene: TRBJ2-1
V gene: TRBV6-5
CDR3 DNA: TGTGCCTGCTCGAGTGTGGCTGAGCAGTTCTTC
CDR3 protein: CACSSVAEQFF

clone size: NA
D gene: TRBD1
J gene: TRBJ2-1
V gene: TRBV5-4
CDR3 DNA: TGTGCCAGCAGCTCCCGGACAGGGACCTACAATGAGCAGTTCTTC
CDR3 protein: CASSSRTGTYNEQFF

clone size: NA
D gene: NA
J gene: TRBJ1-2
V gene: TRBV6-5
CDR3 DNA: TGTGCCAGCAGTTACTCTCCTCTTCGTGGCTACACCTTC
CDR3 protein: CASSYSPLRGYTF

clone size: NA
D gene: TRBD2
J gene: TRBJ2-7
V gene: TRBV29-1
CDR3 DNA: TGCAGCGTTGCGGGGCTGGGGGAGGGGAGGAAGCTCCGCTACGAGCAGTACTTC
CDR3 protein: CSVAGLGEGRKLRYEQYF

clone size: NA
D gene: TRBD1
J gene: TRBJ2-7
V gene: TRBV29-1
CDR3 DNA: TGCAGCGTTGAGGGACAGGGAGGTTCCTACGAGCAGTACTTC
CDR3 protein: CSVEGQGGSYEQYF

clone size: NA
D gene: NA
J gene: TRBJ2-7
V gene: TRBV19
CDR3 DNA: TGTGCCAGTAGTGATTTTCAAGCGGGCTTCTACGAGCAGTACTTC
CDR3 protein: CASSDFQAGFYEQYF

clone size: NA
D gene: TRBD1
J gene: TRBJ1-1
V gene: TRBV29-1
CDR3 DNA: TGCAGCGTTTGCGAGGGGGCTGGCACTGAAGCTTTCTTT
CDR3 protein: CSVCEGAGTEAFF

clone size: NA
D gene: TRBD1
J gene: TRBJ2-2
V gene: TRBV10-3
CDR3 DNA: TGTGCCATCAGTGAGTCTGTAGGACAGGGCCACACCGGGGAGCTGTTTTTT
CDR3 protein: CAISESVGQGHTGELFF

clone size: NA
D gene: NA
J gene: TRBJ2-5
V gene: TRBV4-1
CDR3 DNA: TGCGCCAGCAGCCAAGAGGGTACGGGTTTGATAGAGACCCAGTACTTC
CDR3 protein: CASSQEGTGLIETQYF

clone size: NA
D gene: NA
J gene: TRBJ1-2
V gene: TRBV4-1
CDR3 DNA: TGCGCCAGCAGCAGTACTGGGAGCGGGGGCTACACCTTC
CDR3 protein: CASSSTGSGGYTF

clone size: once
D gene: TRBD1
J gene: TRBJ2-1
V gene: TRBV4-1
CDR3 DNA: TGCGCCAGCAGCCAACTCGACAGGGGATATGAGCAGTTCTTC
CDR3 protein: CASSQLDRGYEQFF

clone size: NA
D gene: TRBD2
J gene: TRBJ2-3
V gene: TRBV27
CDR3 DNA: TGTGCCAGCAGTCTAGGAGTCGCGGGGGAGGAAGATACGCAGTATTTT
CDR3 protein: CASSLGVAGEEDTQYF

clone size: NA
D gene: TRBD1
J gene: TRBJ2-2
V gene: TRBV7-9
CDR3 DNA: TGTGCCAGCAGCTACAGGGGGCACACCGGGGAGCTGTTTTTT
CDR3 protein: CASSYRGHTGELFF

clone size: few
D gene: NA
J gene: TRBJ2-3
V gene: TRBV19
CDR3 DNA: TGTGCCAGTGCCATCATGGCCACAGATACGCAGTATTTT
CDR3 protein: CASAIMATDTQYF

clone size: once
D gene: NA
J gene: TRBJ1-3
V gene: TRBV7-2
CDR3 DNA: TGTGCCAGCAGCTTAGAACCCCCAGGGGCTGGAAACACCATATATTTT
CDR3 protein: CASSLEPPGAGNTIYF

clone size: NA
D gene: NA
J gene: TRBJ2-1
V gene: TRBV5-1
CDR3 DNA: TGCGCCAGCAGCTTAATTGATGCCTCCTACAATGAGCAGTTCTTC
CDR3 protein: CASSLIDASYNEQFF

clone size: NA
D gene: NA
J gene: TRBJ2-2
V gene: TRBV5-1
CDR3 DNA: TGCGCCAGCAGCTTGGAAGGAGACAGCTCTATGAACACCGGGGAGCTGTTTTTT
CDR3 protein: CASSLEGDSSMNTGELFF

clone size: NA
D gene: NA
J gene: TRBJ2-1
V gene: TRBV19
CDR3 DNA: TGTGCCAGTAGTGAATCGGGGGCCTACAATGAGCAGTTCTTC
CDR3 protein: CASSESGAYNEQFF